A single sample is the source of the 11 T cell receptor beta chains below, sequenced in a study of OX40 agonist ivuxolimab in advanced cancers. Using immunoSEQ multiplex PCR, the repertoire was profiled, and TCRdb retains in-frame clones only, with some absent. The profile shows fewer than 60,000 clones, roughly three quarters of them singletons. Sample: CD4+ or CD8+ T cells sorted from blood, taken in a trial of the OX40 agonist ivuxolimab. The source is an adult with an advanced solid tumor such as melanoma, head and neck, liver or kidney cancer.

The V call is TRBV7-2, the J call TRBJ2-3; no clear D. The CDR3 sequence is 13 residues long. V was trimmed by 5 bases and J by 3 bases, leaving 9 bases between them. Germline CDR1 reads SGHTA; CDR2 reads FQGNSA. Here the CDR3 DNA reads TGTGCCAGCAGCCGAAGCAGGACAGATACGCAGTATTTT. Protein sequence: CASSRSRTDTQYF. The whole variable domain, filled in from reference TRBV7-2 and TRBJ2-3, reads GAGVSQSPSNKVTEKGKDVELRCDPISGHTALYWYRQSLGQGLEFLIYFQGNSAPDKSGLPSDRFSAERTGGSVSTLTIQRTQQEDSAVYLCASSRSRTDTQYFGPGTRLTVL.

The genes are TRBV13 and TRBJ1-2; D perhaps matches TRBD1 (6 bases). The CDR3 is made up of 14 amino acids. V gave up 3 bases and J gave up 4 bases, with 12 bases separating them. Germline V CDR1 and CDR2: PRHDT, FYEKMQ (reference sequence). The CDR3: CASSFGQQSYGYTF. The DNA for the CDR3 is TGTGCCAGCAGCTTCGGACAGCAAAGCTATGGCTACACCTTC.

This clone came up a few times. This chain uses TRBV7-2 with TRBJ1-6, with no clear D. Germline assignment: CDR1 SGHTA and CDR2 FQGNSA. V lost 5 bases and J lost 0, with 14 bases in between. The CDR3 loop spans 17 amino acids. CDR3 protein: CASSPMRVDSYNSPLHF. The CDR3 DNA is TGTGCCAGCAGCCCTATGCGAGTGGACTCCTATAATTCACCCCTCCACTTT.

The sample holds a few counts of this clone. The V call is TRBV11-2, the J call TRBJ1-1; D is undetermined. The CDR3 totals 14 residues. CDR1 is SGHAT and CDR2 is FQNNGV in the germline V gene. V was clipped by 4 bases and J by 1 base, with 10 bases between them. CDR3 nucleotide sequence: TGTGCCAGCAGCTCCCGGCGAGGGAACACTGAAGCTTTCTTT. This sequence encodes CASSSRRGNTEAFF.

The chain uses TRBV4-1 and TRBJ2-2; 10 nucleotides align to TRBD2. The CDR3 spans 21 residues. V trimming: 0 bases; J trimming: 4 bases; junction bases outside the gene matches: 17. Germline-derived CDR1 and CDR2 are MGHRA and YSYEKL. CDR3 amino acids: CASSQDRRTSGTFRSTGELFF. As DNA, the CDR3 is TGCGCCAGCAGCCAAGATAGGCGGACTAGCGGAACGTTCAGGTCCACCGGGGAGCTGTTTTTT.

The V and J genes are TRBV19 and TRBJ2-7; D is ambiguous. Between the trimmed V and J ends, which lost 3 bases and 2 bases, there was a span of 14 bases. The CDR3 spans 15 residues. CDR1 and CDR2 from the germline V gene are LNHDA and SQIVND (reference sequence). CDR3 protein: CASSMGRRPPYEQYF. The DNA of the CDR3 is TGTGCCAGTAGTATGGGTCGCAGGCCCCCCTACGAGCAGTACTTC.

On this clone itself: A read error may account for a junction end that differs from germline. The chain uses TRBV6-6 and TRBJ2-7; D may be TRBD1 (6 bases). Germline CDR1 is MNHNY and CDR2 is SVGAGI (reference sequence). This CDR3 region has 12 residues. The CDR3 here is CAISDGQYEQYF. CDR3 nucleotide sequence: TGTGCCATCAGTGATGGACAGTACGAGCAGTACTTC.

The chain carries TRBV9 and TRBJ2-7; D call uncertain. CDR3 length equals 14 residues. Germline V gene sequence: CDR1 SGDLS, CDR2 YYNGEE. Between the trimmed V and J ends, which lost 0 bases and 0 bases, there was a span of 7 bases. Here the CDR3 reads CASSVEGTSYEQYF. DNA of the CDR3: TGTGCCAGCAGCGTAGAAGGCACCTCCTACGAGCAGTACTTC.

This chain links TRBV28 with TRBJ2-7; D possibly corresponds to TRBD1 (5 bases). The CDR3 has 11 residues. Per germline, CDR1 MDHEN and CDR2 SYDVKM. The ends were cut back, 5 bases at V and 4 bases at J, with 6 bases in the middle. The CDR3 loop is CASSNRYEQYF. As DNA, the CDR3 is TGTGCCAGCAGTAACAGGTACGAGCAGTACTTC. The full variable domain, rest sourced from reference TRBV28 and TRBJ2-7, is DVKVTQSSRYLVKRTGEKVFLECVQDMDHENMFWYRQDPGLGLRLIYFSYDVKMKEKGDIPEGYSVSREKKERFSLILESASTNQTSMYLCASSNRYEQYFGPGTRLTVT.

This clone was seen a single time. The genes are TRBV5-1 and TRBJ2-3; no firm D call. This CDR3 contains 15 residues. Trimming pared 4 bases from V and 0 bases from J, leaving 12 bases between. Germline CDR1 and CDR2: SGHRS and YFSETQ. CDR3 loop: CASSNTPESTDTQYF. The CDR3 region has the DNA TGCGCCAGCAGCAACACCCCCGAGAGCACAGATACGCAGTATTTT. Drawing the rest from reference TRBV5-1 and TRBJ2-3, the complete variable domain is KAGVTQTPRYLIKTRGQQVTLSCSPISGHRSVSWYQQTPGQGLQFLFEYFSETQRNKGNFPGRFSGRQFSNSRSEMNVSTLELGDSALYLCASSNTPESTDTQYFGPGTRLTVL.

This clone was recorded a few times. The chain is built from TRBV4-1 and TRBJ2-7; D uncertain. The germline V gene has CDR1 MGHRA and CDR2 YSYEKL. Trimming removed 1 base from V and 0 bases from J, with 10 bases in between. This CDR3 has 15 residues. CDR3 in DNA: TGCGCCAGCAGCCAAGGAAAGGATCTCTCCTACGAGCAGTACTTC. Encoded protein: CASSQGKDLSYEQYF.